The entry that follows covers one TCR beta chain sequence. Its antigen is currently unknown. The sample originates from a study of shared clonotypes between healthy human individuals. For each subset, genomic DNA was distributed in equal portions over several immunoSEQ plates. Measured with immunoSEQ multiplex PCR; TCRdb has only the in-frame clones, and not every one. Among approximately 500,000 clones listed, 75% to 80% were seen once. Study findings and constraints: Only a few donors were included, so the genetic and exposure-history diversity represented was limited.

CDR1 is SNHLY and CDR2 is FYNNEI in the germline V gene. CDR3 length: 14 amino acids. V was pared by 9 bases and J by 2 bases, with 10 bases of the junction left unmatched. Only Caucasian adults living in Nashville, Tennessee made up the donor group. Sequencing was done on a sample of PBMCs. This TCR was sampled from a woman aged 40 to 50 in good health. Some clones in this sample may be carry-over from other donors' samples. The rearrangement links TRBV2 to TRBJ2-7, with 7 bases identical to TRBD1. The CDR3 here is CASQRTGNTYEQYF. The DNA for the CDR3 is TGTGCCAGTCAGAGGACAGGAAATACCTACGAGCAGTACTTC.